The source of this T cell receptor (beta chain) is a study of T cell responses to AZD1222 COVID-19 vaccine. Study-wide results and caveats: Donors skewed white British and female; clonal diversity was possibly underestimated.

Trimming stripped 2 bases from V and 10 bases from J, with 6 bases between. CDR3 length: 12 amino acids. Germline lookup yields CDR1 MDHEN and CDR2 SYDVKM. Details on this clone: The target antigen is unknown. In the same sample, other DNA sequences code for this CDR3.

Only in-frame clones appear in the TCRdb table, and some are missing; sequencing was by immunoSEQ multiplex PCR. The sample shows roughly 150,000 clones, 90% to 95% of them seen only once. The material was peripheral blood, obtained 28 days after the second AZD1222 dose. This sequence originates from an adult who received the AZD1222 COVID-19 vaccine. The V gene is TRBV28, the J gene TRBJ1-6; D not resolved. CDR3 in amino acids: CASSLLRSPLHF. Here the CDR3 DNA reads TGTGCCAGCAGTTTACTCCGGTCACCCCTCCACTTT.